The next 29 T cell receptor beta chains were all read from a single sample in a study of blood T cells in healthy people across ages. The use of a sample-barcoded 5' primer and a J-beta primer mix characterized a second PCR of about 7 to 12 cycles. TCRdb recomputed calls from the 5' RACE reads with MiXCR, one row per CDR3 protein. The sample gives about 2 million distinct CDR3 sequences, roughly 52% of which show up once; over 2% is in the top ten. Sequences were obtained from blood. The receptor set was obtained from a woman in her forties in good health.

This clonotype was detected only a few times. The CDR3, as DNA: TGTGCCAGCAGTGAATACAGTGACAGCGACAATCAGCCCCAGCATTTT. Its protein product is CASSEYSDSDNQPQHF. The V gene is TRBV25-1, the J gene TRBJ1-5; possibly TRBD1 for D (5 bases). The V gene's germline CDR1 is MGHDK and CDR2 SYGVNS. The CDR3 runs 16 residues. V gave up 0 bases and J gave up 3 bases, with 12 bases separating them. The complete variable domain, with remaining parts taken from reference TRBV25-1 and TRBJ1-5, reads EADIYQTPRYLVIGTGKKITLECSQTMGHDKMYWYQQDPGMELHLIHYSYGVNSTEKGDLSSESTVSRIRTEHFPLTLESARPSHTSQYLCASSEYSDSDNQPQHFGDGTRLSIL.

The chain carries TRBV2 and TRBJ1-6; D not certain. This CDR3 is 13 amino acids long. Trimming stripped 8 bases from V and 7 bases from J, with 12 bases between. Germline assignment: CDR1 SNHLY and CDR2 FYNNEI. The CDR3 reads CASGVGSNSPLHF. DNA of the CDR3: TGTGCCAGCGGAGTGGGCTCCAATTCACCCCTCCACTTT.

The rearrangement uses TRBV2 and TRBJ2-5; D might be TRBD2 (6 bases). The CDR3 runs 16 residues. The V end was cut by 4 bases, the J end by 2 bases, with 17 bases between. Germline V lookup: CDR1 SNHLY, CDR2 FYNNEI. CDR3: CASSVRLAVVQETQYF. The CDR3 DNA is TGTGCCAGCAGTGTTCGTTTAGCGGTCGTGCAAGAGACCCAGTACTTC.

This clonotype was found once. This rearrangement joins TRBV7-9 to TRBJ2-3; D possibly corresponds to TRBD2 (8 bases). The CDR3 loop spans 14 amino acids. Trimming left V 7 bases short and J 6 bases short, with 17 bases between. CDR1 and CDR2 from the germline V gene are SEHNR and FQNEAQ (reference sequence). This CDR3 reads CASIPGQRGDTQYF. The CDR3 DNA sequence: TGTGCCAGCATCCCGGGACAGCGGGGGGATACGCAGTATTTT.

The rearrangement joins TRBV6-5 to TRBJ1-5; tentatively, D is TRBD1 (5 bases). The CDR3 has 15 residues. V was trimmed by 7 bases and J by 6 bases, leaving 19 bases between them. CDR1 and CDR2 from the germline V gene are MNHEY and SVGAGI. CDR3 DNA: TGTGCCAGCACCCCCAGTGGGCAGGGTGGTCAGCCCCAGCATTTT. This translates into CASTPSGQGGQPQHF.

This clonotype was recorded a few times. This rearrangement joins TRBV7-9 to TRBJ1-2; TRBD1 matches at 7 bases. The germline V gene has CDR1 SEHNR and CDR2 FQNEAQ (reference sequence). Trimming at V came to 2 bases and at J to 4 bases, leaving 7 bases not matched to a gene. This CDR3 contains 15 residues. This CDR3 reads CASSLPGTAFYGYTF. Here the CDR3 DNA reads TGTGCCAGCAGCTTACCCGGGACAGCCTTCTATGGCTACACCTTC.

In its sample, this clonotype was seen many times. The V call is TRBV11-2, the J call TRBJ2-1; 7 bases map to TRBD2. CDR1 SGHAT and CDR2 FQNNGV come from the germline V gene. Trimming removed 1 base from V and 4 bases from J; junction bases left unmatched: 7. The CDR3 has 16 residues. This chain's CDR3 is CASSLVRSGGYNEQFF. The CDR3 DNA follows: TGTGCCAGCAGCTTAGTTCGGTCGGGGGGATACAATGAGCAGTTCTTC.

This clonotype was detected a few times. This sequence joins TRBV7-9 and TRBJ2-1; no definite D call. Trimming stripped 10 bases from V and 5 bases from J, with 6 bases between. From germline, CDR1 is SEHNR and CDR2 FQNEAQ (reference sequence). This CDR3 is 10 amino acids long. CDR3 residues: CATSNNEQFF. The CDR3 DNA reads TGTGCCACGTCAAACAATGAGCAGTTCTTC.

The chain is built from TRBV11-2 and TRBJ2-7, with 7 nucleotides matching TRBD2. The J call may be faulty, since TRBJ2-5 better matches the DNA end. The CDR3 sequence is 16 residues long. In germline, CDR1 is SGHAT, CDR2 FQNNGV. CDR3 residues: CASSLGQLAYQETQYF. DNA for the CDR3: TGTGCCAGCAGCTTAGGCCAACTAGCGTACCAAGAGACCCAGTACTTC.

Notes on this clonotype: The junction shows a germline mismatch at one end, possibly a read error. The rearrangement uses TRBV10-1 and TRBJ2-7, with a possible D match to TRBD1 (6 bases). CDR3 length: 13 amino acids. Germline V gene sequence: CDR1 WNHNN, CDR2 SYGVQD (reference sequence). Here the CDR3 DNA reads TGCGCCAGTAGTGGACAGACCCCCTACAAGCAGTACTTC. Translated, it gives CASSGQTPYKQYF.

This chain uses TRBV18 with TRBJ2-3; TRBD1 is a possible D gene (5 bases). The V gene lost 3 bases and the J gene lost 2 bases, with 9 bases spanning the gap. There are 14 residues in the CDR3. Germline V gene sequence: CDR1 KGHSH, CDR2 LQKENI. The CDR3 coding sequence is TGTGCCAGCTCACCCAGGGAATACACAGATACGCAGTATTTT. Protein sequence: CASSPREYTDTQYF.

The DNA of the CDR3 is TGCAGTGCACCAACAGGGGTAATTGCGGGAGGTTATGGCTACACCTTC. It codes for CSAPTGVIAGGYGYTF. V is TRBV20-1 and J is TRBJ1-2, with 7 bases matching TRBD1. The CDR3 runs to 16 residues. CDR1 DFQATT and CDR2 SNEGSKA come from the germline V gene (reference sequence). With V trimmed by 6 bases and J by 5 bases, 18 bases remained unmatched.

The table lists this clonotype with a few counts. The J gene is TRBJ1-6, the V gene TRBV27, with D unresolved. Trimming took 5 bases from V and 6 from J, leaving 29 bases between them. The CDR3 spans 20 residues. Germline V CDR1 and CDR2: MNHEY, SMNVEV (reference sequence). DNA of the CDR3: TGTGCCAGCAGTAGATTTGGAACCACAACCAGCCAGTCGGCTAATTCACCCCTCCACTTT. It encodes CASSRFGTTTSQSANSPLHF.

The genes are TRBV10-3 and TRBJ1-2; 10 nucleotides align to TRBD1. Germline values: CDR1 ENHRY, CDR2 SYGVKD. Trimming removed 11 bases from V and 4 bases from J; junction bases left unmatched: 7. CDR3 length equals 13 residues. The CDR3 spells CAGWTGGFYGYTF. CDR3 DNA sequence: TGTGCCGGGTGGACAGGGGGGTTCTATGGCTACACCTTC.

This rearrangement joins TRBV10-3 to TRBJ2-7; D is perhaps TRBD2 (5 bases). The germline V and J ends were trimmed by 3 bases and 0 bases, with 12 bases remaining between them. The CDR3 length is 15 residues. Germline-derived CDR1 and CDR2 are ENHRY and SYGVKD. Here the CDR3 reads CAISDPDCGSYEQYF. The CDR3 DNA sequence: TGTGCCATCAGTGACCCGGACTGTGGCTCCTACGAGCAGTACTTC.

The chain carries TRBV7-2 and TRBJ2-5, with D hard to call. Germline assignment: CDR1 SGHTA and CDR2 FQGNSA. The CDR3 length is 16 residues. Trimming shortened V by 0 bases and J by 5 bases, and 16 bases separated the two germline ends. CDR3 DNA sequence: TGTGCCAGCAGCTTAGCGGCGCGCAGGACGGGCGAGACCCAGTACTTC. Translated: CASSLAARRTGETQYF.

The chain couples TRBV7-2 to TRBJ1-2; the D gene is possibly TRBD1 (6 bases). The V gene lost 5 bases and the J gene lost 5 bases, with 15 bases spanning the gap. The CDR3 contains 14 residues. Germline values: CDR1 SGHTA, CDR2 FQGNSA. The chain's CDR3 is CASSGGGPIYGYTF. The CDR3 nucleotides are TGTGCCAGCAGCGGAGGGGGGCCGATATATGGCTACACCTTC.

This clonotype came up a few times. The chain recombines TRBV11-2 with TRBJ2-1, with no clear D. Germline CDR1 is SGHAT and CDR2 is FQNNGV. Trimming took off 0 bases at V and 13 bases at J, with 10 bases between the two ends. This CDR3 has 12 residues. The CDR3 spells CASSLERAGQFF. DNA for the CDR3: TGTGCCAGCAGCTTAGAAAGGGCAGGCCAGTTCTTC. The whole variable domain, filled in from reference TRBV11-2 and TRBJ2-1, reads EAGVAQSPRYKIIEKRQSVAFWCNPISGHATLYWYQQILGQGPKLLIQFQNNGVVDDSQLPKDRFSAERLKGVDSTLKIQPAKLEDSAVYLCASSLERAGQFFGPGTRLTVL.

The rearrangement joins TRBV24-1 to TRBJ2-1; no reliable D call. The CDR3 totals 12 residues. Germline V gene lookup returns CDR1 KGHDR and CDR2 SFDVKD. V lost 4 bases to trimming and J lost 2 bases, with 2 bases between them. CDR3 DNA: TGTGCCACCAGTGAGACCTACAATGAGCAGTTCTTC. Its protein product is CATSETYNEQFF.

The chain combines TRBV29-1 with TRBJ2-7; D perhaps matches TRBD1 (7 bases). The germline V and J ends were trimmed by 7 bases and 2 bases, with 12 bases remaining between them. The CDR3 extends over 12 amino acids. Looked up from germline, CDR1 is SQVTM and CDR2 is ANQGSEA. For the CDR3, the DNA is TGCAGCGCGGGGGACAGCACCTACGAGCAGTACTTC. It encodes CSAGDSTYEQYF.

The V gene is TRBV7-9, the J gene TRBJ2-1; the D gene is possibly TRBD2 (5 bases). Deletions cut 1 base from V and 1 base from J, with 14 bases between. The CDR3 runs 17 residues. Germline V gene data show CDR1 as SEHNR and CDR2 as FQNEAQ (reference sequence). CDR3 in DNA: TGTGCCAGCAGCTTAGTGGCGGGTCCGAAGTCCTACAATGAGCAGTTCTTC. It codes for CASSLVAGPKSYNEQFF.

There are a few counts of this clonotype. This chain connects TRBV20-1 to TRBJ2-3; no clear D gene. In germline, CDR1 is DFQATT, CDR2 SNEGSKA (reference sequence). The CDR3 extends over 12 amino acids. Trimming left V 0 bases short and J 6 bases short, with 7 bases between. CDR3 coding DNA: TGCAGTGCTAGAGATCTAATGGATACGCAGTATTTT. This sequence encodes CSARDLMDTQYF.

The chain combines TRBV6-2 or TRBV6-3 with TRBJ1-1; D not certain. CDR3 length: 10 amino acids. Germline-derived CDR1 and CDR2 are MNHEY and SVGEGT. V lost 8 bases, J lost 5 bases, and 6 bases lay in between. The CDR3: CASGETEAFF. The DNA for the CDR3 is TGTGCCAGCGGGGAGACTGAAGCTTTCTTT.

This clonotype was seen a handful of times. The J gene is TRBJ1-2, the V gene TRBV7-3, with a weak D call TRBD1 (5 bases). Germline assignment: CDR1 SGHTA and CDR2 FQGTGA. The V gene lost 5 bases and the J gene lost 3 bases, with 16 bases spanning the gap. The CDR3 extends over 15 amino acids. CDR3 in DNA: TGTGCCAGCAGCCCGATGGGGCGCAGCGACTATGGCTACACCTTC. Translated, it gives CASSPMGRSDYGYTF.

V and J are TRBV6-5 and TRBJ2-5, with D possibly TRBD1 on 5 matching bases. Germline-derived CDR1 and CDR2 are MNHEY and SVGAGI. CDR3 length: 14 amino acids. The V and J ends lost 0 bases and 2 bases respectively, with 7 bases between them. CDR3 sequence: CASSYSYRQETQYF. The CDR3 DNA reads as TGTGCCAGCAGTTACTCGTACAGGCAAGAGACCCAGTACTTC.

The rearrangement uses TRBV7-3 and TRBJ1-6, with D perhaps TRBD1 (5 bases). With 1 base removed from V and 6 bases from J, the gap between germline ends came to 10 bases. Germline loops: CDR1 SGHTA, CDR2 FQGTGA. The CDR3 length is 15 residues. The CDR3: CASSLNRQINSPLHF. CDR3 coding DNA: TGTGCCAGCAGCTTAAATAGACAGATTAATTCACCCCTCCACTTT.

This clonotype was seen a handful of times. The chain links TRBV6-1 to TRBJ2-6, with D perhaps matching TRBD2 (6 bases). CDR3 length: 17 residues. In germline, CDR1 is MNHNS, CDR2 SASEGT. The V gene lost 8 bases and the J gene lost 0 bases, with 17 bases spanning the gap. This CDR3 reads CASSRGRDSSGANVLTF. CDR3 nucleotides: TGTGCCAGCTCTAGGGGCAGGGACTCCTCTGGGGCCAACGTCCTGACTTTC.

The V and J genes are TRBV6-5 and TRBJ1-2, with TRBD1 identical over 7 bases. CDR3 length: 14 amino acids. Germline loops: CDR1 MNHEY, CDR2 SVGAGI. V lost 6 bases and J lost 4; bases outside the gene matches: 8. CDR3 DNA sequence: TGTGCCAGCAGGAAAGGGGGCAGAGGCTATGGCTACACCTTC. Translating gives CASRKGGRGYGYTF.

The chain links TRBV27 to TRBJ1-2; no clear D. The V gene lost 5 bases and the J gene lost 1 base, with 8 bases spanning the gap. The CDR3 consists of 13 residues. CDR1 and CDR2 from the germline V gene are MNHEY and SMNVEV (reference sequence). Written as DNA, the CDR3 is TGTGCCAGCAGTCGAGACAATAACTATGGCTACACCTTC. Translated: CASSRDNNYGYTF.